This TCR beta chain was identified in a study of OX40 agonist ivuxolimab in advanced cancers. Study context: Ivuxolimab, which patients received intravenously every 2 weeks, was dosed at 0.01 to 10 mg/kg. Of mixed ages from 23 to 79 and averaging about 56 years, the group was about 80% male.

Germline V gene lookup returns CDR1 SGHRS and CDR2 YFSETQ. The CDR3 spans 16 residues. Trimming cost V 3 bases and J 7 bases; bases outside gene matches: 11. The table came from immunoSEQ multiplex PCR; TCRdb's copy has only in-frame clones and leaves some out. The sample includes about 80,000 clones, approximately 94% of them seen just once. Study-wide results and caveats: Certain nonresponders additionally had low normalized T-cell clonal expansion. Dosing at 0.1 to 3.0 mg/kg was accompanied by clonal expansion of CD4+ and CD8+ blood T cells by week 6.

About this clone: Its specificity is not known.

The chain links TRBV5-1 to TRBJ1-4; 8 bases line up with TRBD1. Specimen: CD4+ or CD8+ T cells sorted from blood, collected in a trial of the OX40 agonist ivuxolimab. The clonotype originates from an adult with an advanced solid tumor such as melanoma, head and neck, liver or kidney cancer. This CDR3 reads CASSSGTGTRGEKLFF. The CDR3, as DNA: TGCGCCAGCAGCTCCGGGACAGGTACTAGGGGTGAAAAACTGTTTTTT.